The present T cell receptor (beta chain) was sequenced within a study of shared clonotypes between healthy human individuals. Germline CDR1 reads MNHEY; CDR2 reads SVGAGI. The V end lost 2 bases, the J end lost 10 bases, and 12 bases lay between the germline ends. The CDR3 extends over 13 amino acids. The sorted-subset replicate PCRs were given roughly 190 ng DNA, which is tens of thousands of T cell genomes. Authors' data handling: Filtering of immunoSEQ junctional sequences could not match full-length read filtering. Sequencing was performed with immunoSEQ multiplex PCR; in TCRdb, only in-frame clones are kept and a portion is missing. That table furnishes V, J and clone size, whereas the DNA furnished D and trimming. The sample holds 400,000 to 600,000 clones; 95% to 97% are singletons and the top ten take about 0.06%.

The chain uses TRBV6-5 and TRBJ2-1; TRBD2 is a possible D gene (6 bases). This TCR was recovered from a woman younger than 45 in good health. Sequencing was performed on naive CD4+ T cells sorted from blood. Stated subset: CD45RA+ positively selected. Here the CDR3 DNA reads TGTGCCAGCAGTTACCGGAGGGAAATGGAGCAGTTCTTC. As protein: CASSYRREMEQFF.